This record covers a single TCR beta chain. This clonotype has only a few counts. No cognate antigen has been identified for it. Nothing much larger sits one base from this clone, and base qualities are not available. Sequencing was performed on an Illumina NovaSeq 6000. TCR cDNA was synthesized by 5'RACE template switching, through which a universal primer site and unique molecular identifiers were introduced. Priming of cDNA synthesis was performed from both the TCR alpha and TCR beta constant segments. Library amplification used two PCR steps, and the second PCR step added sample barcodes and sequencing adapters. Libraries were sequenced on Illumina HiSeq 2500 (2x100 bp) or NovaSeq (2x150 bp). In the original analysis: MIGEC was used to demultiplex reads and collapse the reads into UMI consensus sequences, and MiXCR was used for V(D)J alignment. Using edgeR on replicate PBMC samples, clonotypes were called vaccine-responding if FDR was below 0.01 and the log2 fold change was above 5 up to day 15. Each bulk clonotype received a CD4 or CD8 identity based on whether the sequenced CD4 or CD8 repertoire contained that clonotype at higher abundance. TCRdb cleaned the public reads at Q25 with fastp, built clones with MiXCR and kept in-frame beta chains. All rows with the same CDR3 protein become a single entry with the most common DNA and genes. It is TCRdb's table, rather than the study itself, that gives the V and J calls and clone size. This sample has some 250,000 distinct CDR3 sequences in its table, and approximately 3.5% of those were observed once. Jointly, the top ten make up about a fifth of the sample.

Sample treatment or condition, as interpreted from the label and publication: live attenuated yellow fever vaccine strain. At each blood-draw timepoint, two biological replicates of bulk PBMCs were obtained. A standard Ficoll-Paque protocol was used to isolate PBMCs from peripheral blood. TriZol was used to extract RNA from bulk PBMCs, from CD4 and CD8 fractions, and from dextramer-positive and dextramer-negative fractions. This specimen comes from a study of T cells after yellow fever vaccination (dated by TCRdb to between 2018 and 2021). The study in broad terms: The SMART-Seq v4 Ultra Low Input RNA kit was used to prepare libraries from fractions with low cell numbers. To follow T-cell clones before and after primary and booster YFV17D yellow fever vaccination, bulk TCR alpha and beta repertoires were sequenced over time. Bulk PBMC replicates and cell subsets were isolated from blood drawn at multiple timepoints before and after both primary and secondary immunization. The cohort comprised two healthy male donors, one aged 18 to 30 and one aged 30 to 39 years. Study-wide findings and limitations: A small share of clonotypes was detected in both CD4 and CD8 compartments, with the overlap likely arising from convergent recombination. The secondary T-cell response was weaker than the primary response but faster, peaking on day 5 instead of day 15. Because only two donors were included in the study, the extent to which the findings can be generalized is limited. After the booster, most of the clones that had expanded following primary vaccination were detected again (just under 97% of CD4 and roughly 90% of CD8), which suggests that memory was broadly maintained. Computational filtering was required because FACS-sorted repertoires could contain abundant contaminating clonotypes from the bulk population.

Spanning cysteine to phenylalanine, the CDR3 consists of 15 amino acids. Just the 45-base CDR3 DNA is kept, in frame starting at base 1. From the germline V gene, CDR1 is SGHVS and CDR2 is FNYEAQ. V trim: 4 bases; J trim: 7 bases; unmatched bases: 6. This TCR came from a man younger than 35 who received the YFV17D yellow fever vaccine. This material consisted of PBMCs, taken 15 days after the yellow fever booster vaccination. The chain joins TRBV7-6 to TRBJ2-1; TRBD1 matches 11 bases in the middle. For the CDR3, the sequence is CASSWGGQGENEQFF. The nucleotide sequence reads TGTGCCAGCAGCTGGGGGGGACAGGGGGAAAATGAGCAGTTCTTC.